This TCR beta chain was captured by sequencing in a study of T-cell reconstitution after alpha-beta-depleted transplantation in children. The CDR3 is 13 residues long. The germline V gene has CDR1 MGHDK and CDR2 SYGVNS. Between the trimmed V and J ends, which lost 0 bases and 9 bases, there was a span of 9 bases. A library of TCRbeta sequences, prepared with unique molecular identifiers, was generated. TCRdb analysed the PCR reads with MiXCR anew, one entry per CDR3 protein. The data hold 350,000 to 450,000 distinct CDR3 sequences, with around 20% observed a single time. This clonotype was found many times.

The sample here was PBMCs from the stem cell graft donor, taken from the stem cell graft. The chain uses TRBV25-1 and TRBJ2-1; D remains ambiguous. The clonotype comes from a human donor who donated a stem cell graft to a child with acute myeloid leukemia. This CDR3 reads CASSEYKVGEQFF. DNA for the CDR3: TGTGCCAGCAGTGAATATAAAGTAGGTGAGCAGTTCTTC.